A selection of T cell receptor beta chains follows, all from one sample in a study of cytomegalovirus exposure and HLA in healthy donors. Generated by immunoSEQ multiplex PCR, the TCRdb table keeps only in-frame clones and is missing some. This sample has some 90,000 clones; less than 70% occur once, and the top ten carry roughly 2.6%. The sample was PBMCs. These receptors all stem from a man aged 50 or older in good health and CMV-seronegative. The CDR3 runs from the conserved cysteine through the conserved F or W. The order of the fields is D gene, clone size, V gene, J gene, CDR3 protein, CDR3 DNA. D genes are given only for firm matches. The size entry is marked missing in some rows and otherwise reads once, few, many or a size class.

d_call: TRBD1; clone_size: .; v_call: TRBV2; j_call: TRBJ1-5; cdr3_aa: CASGITTGGQPQHF; cdr3_nt: TGTGCCAGCGGGATCACCACAGGGGGCCAGCCCCAGCATTTT
d_call: TRBD2; clone_size: .; v_call: TRBV29-1; j_call: TRBJ2-3; cdr3_aa: CSVEGGGTDTQYF; cdr3_nt: TGCAGCGTTGAGGGGGGGGGCACAGATACGCAGTATTTT
d_call: .; clone_size: .; v_call: TRBV30; j_call: TRBJ2-2; cdr3_aa: CAWNRDSSTGELFF; cdr3_nt: TGTGCCTGGAACCGGGACTCCAGCACCGGGGAGCTGTTTTTT
d_call: .; clone_size: .; v_call: TRBV7-2; j_call: TRBJ1-2; cdr3_aa: CASSLVSAGGNYGYTF; cdr3_nt: TGTGCCAGCAGCTTAGTTAGCGCTGGGGGGAACTATGGCTACACCTTC
d_call: .; clone_size: .; v_call: TRBV4-2; j_call: TRBJ2-3; cdr3_aa: CASSFYRGGSTDTQYF; cdr3_nt: TGTGCCAGCAGCTTTTACAGGGGGGGTAGCACAGATACGCAGTATTTT
d_call: .; clone_size: .; v_call: TRBV7-9; j_call: TRBJ2-3; cdr3_aa: CASTPDRGEDTQYF; cdr3_nt: TGTGCCAGCACCCCAGACCGGGGAGAAGATACGCAGTATTTT
d_call: TRBD2; clone_size: .; v_call: TRBV19; j_call: TRBJ2-3; cdr3_aa: CASSIDQASGGSDTQYF; cdr3_nt: TGTGCCAGTAGTATAGATCAGGCTAGCGGGGGCTCAGATACGCAGTATTTT
d_call: TRBD2; clone_size: .; v_call: TRBV14; j_call: TRBJ2-2; cdr3_aa: CACPAPGRAGELFF; cdr3_nt: TGTGCCTGCCCAGCACCGGGGAGGGCCGGGGAGCTGTTTTTT
d_call: TRBD2; clone_size: .; v_call: TRBV7-2; j_call: TRBJ2-1; cdr3_aa: CASSRGLAGTWGQFF; cdr3_nt: TGTGCCAGCAGCCGGGGACTAGCGGGCACTTGGGGGCAGTTCTTC
d_call: TRBD1; clone_size: .; v_call: TRBV4-3; j_call: TRBJ2-3; cdr3_aa: CASSPSTGVGTDTQYF; cdr3_nt: TGCGCCAGCAGCCCATCAACAGGGGTTGGCACAGATACGCAGTATTTT
d_call: TRBD2; clone_size: .; v_call: TRBV2; j_call: TRBJ2-5; cdr3_aa: CASSSGRAGETQYF; cdr3_nt: TGTGCCAGTTCTAGCGGGAGGGCGGGAGAGACCCAGTACTTC
d_call: .; clone_size: few; v_call: TRBV6-5; j_call: TRBJ1-6; cdr3_aa: CASSYDSSYSPLHF; cdr3_nt: TGTGCCAGCAGTTACGACTCTTCCTATTCACCCCTCCACTTT
d_call: .; clone_size: .; v_call: TRBV6-5; j_call: TRBJ1-1; cdr3_aa: CASSYHRVDTEAFF; cdr3_nt: TGTGCCAGCAGTTACCACAGGGTAGACACTGAAGCTTTCTTT
d_call: TRBD1; clone_size: .; v_call: TRBV7-2; j_call: TRBJ2-2; cdr3_aa: CASSRTAGGNTGELFF; cdr3_nt: TGTGCCAGCAGCCGTACCGCAGGGGGGAACACCGGGGAGCTGTTTTTT
d_call: .; clone_size: .; v_call: TRBV5-6; j_call: TRBJ1-5; cdr3_aa: CASSQDRNQPQHF; cdr3_nt: TGTGCCAGCAGCCAGGACAGAAATCAGCCCCAGCATTTT
d_call: TRBD2; clone_size: .; v_call: TRBV5-1; j_call: TRBJ2-5; cdr3_aa: CASSLIETGGETQYF; cdr3_nt: TGCGCCAGCAGCTTGATTGAAACGGGGGGAGAGACCCAGTACTTC
d_call: TRBD2; clone_size: .; v_call: TRBV5-1; j_call: TRBJ2-5; cdr3_aa: CASLPGGVNQETQYF; cdr3_nt: TGCGCCAGCCTTCCGGGGGGAGTAAACCAGGAGACCCAGTACTTC
d_call: .; clone_size: .; v_call: TRBV25-1; j_call: TRBJ2-1; cdr3_aa: CASSAWAGGGEQFF; cdr3_nt: TGTGCCAGCAGTGCATGGGCAGGGGGAGGTGAGCAGTTCTTC
d_call: TRBD2; clone_size: .; v_call: TRBV29-1; j_call: TRBJ2-7; cdr3_aa: CSVEGEGSTYEQYF; cdr3_nt: TGCAGCGTTGAAGGGGAGGGCAGCACCTACGAGCAGTACTTC
d_call: .; clone_size: once; v_call: TRBV4-3; j_call: TRBJ2-1; cdr3_aa: CASSQSPAEGEQFF; cdr3_nt: TGCGCCAGCAGCCAATCACCCGCGGAGGGTGAGCAGTTCTTC
d_call: .; clone_size: .; v_call: TRBV9; j_call: TRBJ2-5; cdr3_aa: CASSVAASRAETQYF; cdr3_nt: TGTGCCAGCAGCGTAGCGGCTTCCAGGGCGGAGACCCAGTACTTC
d_call: TRBD2; clone_size: once; v_call: TRBV29-1; j_call: TRBJ2-3; cdr3_aa: CSVWRTGTSFSDTQYF; cdr3_nt: TGCAGCGTTTGGAGAACCGGGACTAGCTTTTCGGATACGCAGTATTTT
d_call: .; clone_size: once; v_call: TRBV7-9; j_call: TRBJ2-3; cdr3_aa: CASSLGLSTDTQYF; cdr3_nt: TGTGCCAGCAGCTTAGGACTCTCCACAGATACGCAGTATTTT
d_call: .; clone_size: .; v_call: TRBV9; j_call: TRBJ2-5; cdr3_aa: CASSVGSSRETQYF; cdr3_nt: TGTGCCAGCAGCGTAGGCTCTAGCAGAGAGACCCAGTACTTC
d_call: .; clone_size: .; v_call: TRBV7-9; j_call: TRBJ2-3; cdr3_aa: CASSPTRGTRVTDTQYF; cdr3_nt: TGTGCCAGCAGCCCAACCAGGGGGACTAGAGTTACAGATACGCAGTATTTT
d_call: .; clone_size: .; v_call: TRBV18; j_call: TRBJ1-1; cdr3_aa: CASSPRSGILNTEAFF; cdr3_nt: TGTGCCAGCTCACCCCGATCAGGCATTTTAAACACTGAAGCTTTCTTT
d_call: .; clone_size: once; v_call: TRBV6-5; j_call: TRBJ1-2; cdr3_aa: CASNLRRGVQGYTF; cdr3_nt: TGTGCCAGCAATTTACGTCGGGGGGTACAGGGCTACACCTTC
d_call: .; clone_size: .; v_call: TRBV19; j_call: TRBJ1-3; cdr3_aa: CASSIGMAGGSGNTIYF; cdr3_nt: TGTGCCAGTAGTATCGGGATGGCCGGAGGCTCTGGAAACACCATATATTTT
d_call: .; clone_size: .; v_call: TRBV5-1; j_call: TRBJ2-5; cdr3_aa: CASSLTGETQYF; cdr3_nt: TGCGCCAGCAGCTTGACGGGAGAGACCCAGTACTTC
d_call: .; clone_size: few; v_call: TRBV4-2; j_call: TRBJ2-7; cdr3_aa: CASSQDQGGRTATEQYF; cdr3_nt: TGTGCCAGCAGCCAAGATCAGGGAGGCCGGACCGCGACCGAGCAGTACTTC
d_call: .; clone_size: once; v_call: TRBV7-3; j_call: TRBJ1-2; cdr3_aa: CASSPGGGYYGYTF; cdr3_nt: TGTGCCAGCAGCCCTGGGGGGGGTTACTATGGCTACACCTTC
d_call: .; clone_size: .; v_call: TRBV5-1; j_call: TRBJ2-5; cdr3_aa: CASSRGAVQETQYF; cdr3_nt: TGCGCCAGCAGCCGTGGGGCAGTCCAAGAGACCCAGTACTTC
d_call: .; clone_size: .; v_call: TRBV2; j_call: TRBJ2-1; cdr3_aa: CASGGLARDNEQFF; cdr3_nt: TGTGCCAGCGGGGGGTTAGCGCGAGACAATGAGCAGTTCTTC
d_call: .; clone_size: .; v_call: TRBV2; j_call: TRBJ2-5; cdr3_aa: CARQASEYQETQYF; cdr3_nt: TGTGCCAGACAGGCTAGCGAGTACCAAGAGACCCAGTACTTC
d_call: TRBD1; clone_size: .; v_call: TRBV10-3; j_call: TRBJ1-2; cdr3_aa: CAISFFDRDYGYTF; cdr3_nt: TGTGCCATCAGTTTCTTTGACAGGGACTATGGCTACACCTTC
d_call: .; clone_size: .; v_call: TRBV6-1; j_call: TRBJ2-7; cdr3_aa: CASSDRDIDLEQYF; cdr3_nt: TGTGCCAGCAGTGACCGGGACATCGATTTGGAGCAGTACTTC
d_call: .; clone_size: .; v_call: TRBV5-1; j_call: TRBJ2-5; cdr3_aa: CASSGDQRWETQYF; cdr3_nt: TGCGCCAGCAGCGGTGACCAGCGGTGGGAGACCCAGTACTTC
d_call: .; clone_size: .; v_call: TRBV29-1; j_call: TRBJ1-1; cdr3_aa: CSVLRVWNTEAFF; cdr3_nt: TGCAGCGTCCTCAGGGTGTGGAACACTGAAGCTTTCTTT
d_call: TRBD2; clone_size: .; v_call: TRBV10-3; j_call: TRBJ2-1; cdr3_aa: CAISDVGLAGGEVTYNEQFF; cdr3_nt: TGTGCCATCAGTGACGTGGGACTAGCGGGAGGGGAGGTCACCTACAATGAGCAGTTCTTC
d_call: TRBD1; clone_size: .; v_call: TRBV7-7; j_call: TRBJ2-2; cdr3_aa: CASSLRQGEHGELFF; cdr3_nt: TGTGCTAGCAGCTTACGGCAGGGGGAACACGGGGAGCTGTTTTTT
d_call: .; clone_size: .; v_call: TRBV5-1; j_call: TRBJ2-3; cdr3_aa: CASSLILQGSTDTQYF; cdr3_nt: TGCGCCAGCAGCTTGATTCTTCAGGGCTCCACAGATACGCAGTATTTT
d_call: .; clone_size: .; v_call: TRBV7-8; j_call: TRBJ2-1; cdr3_aa: CASSLFREWSLDEQFF; cdr3_nt: TGTGCCAGCAGCTTATTCCGGGAATGGAGTTTGGATGAGCAGTTCTTC
d_call: TRBD1; clone_size: many; v_call: TRBV30; j_call: TRBJ1-1; cdr3_aa: CAWARDRDEAFF; cdr3_nt: TGTGCCTGGGCAAGGGACAGGGATGAAGCTTTCTTT
d_call: TRBD2; clone_size: .; v_call: TRBV6-4; j_call: TRBJ2-3; cdr3_aa: CASSDTSGADTQYF; cdr3_nt: TGTGCCAGCAGTGACACTAGCGGGGCAGATACGCAGTATTTT
d_call: .; clone_size: few; v_call: TRBV28; j_call: TRBJ1-2; cdr3_aa: CASSSTGSDYGYTF; cdr3_nt: TGTGCCAGCAGTTCTACAGGTTCTGACTATGGCTACACCTTC